This T cell receptor (beta chain) was sequenced during a study of blood T cell repertoires in COVID-19. In the study overall: Acute and convalescent COVID-19 samples came from the United States, Italy and Spain. PBMCs, B-cell-depleted T cells, or T cells provided the cDNA or gDNA that made up the material.

The assay was immunoSEQ multiplex PCR, and TCRdb's table has in-frame clones only and misses some. The sample has roughly 500,000 clones; approximately 92% are singletons. This clone is a singleton in its sample. In germline, CDR1 is SGHNT, CDR2 YYREEE (reference sequence). V dropped 1 base and J dropped 3; count of bases not matched to a gene: 3. The CDR3 contains 15 residues. While infection was still active, Seattle patients were enrolled and then followed longitudinally. The genes are TRBV5-4 and TRBJ2-1, with TRBD1 identical over 8 bases. The clonotype comes from a man aged 18-30 years with COVID-19, enrolled during active disease. What was sequenced was peripheral blood. Written as DNA, the CDR3 is TGTGCCAGCAGCTTGCCGGGACAGGACTACAATGAGCAGTTCTTC. Translated, it gives CASSLPGQDYNEQFF.